This TCR beta chain was sequenced in a study of blood T cell repertoires in COVID-19. In the study overall: Material from acute and convalescent COVID-19 was sourced from the United States, Italy and Spain.

Participant-given clinical history determined each cohort assignment. Donors in Cohort 3 who had recovered were those with two negative PCRs, healthcare professional clearance, or resolution of their symptoms. Produced via immunoSEQ multiplex PCR; TCRdb's table is partial and in-frame only. This sample carries approximately 300,000 clones, 70% to 90% of them seen once, and the ten largest clones take roughly 4%. The receptor was derived from a woman aged 25 to 39 who had recovered from COVID-19. The sequenced material came from PBMCs or T cells enriched from blood (not recorded which).

The CDR3 spells CASSWGQGASSPLHF. CDR3 coding DNA: TGCGCCAGCAGCTGGGGACAGGGGGCGTCTTCACCCCTCCACTTT. The rearrangement uses TRBV5-1 and TRBJ1-6; TRBD1 matches 12 bases. This CDR3 spans 15 amino acids. Per germline, CDR1 SGHRS and CDR2 YFSETQ. V lost 3 bases to trimming and J lost 9 bases; unmatched junction nucleotides: 4. Using reference TRBV5-1 and TRBJ1-6 for the parts outside the CDR3, the full variable domain is KAGVTQTPRYLIKTRGQQVTLSCSPISGHRSVSWYQQTPGQGLQFLFEYFSETQRNKGNFPGRFSGRQFSNSRSEMNVSTLELGDSALYLCASSWGQGASSPLHFGNGTRLTVT.